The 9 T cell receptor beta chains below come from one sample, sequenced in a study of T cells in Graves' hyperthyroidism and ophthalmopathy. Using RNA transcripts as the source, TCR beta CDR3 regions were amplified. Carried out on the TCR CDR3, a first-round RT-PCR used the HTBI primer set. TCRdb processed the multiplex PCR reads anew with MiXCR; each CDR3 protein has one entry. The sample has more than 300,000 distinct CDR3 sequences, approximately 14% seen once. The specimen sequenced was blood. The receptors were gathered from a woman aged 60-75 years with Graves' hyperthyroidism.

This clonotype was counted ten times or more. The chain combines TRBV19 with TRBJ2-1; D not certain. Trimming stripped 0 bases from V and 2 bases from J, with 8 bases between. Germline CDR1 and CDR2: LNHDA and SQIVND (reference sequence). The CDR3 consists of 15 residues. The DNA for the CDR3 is TGTGCCAGTAGTATAGACCCCTCTCCCTACAATGAGCAGTTCTTC. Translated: CASSIDPSPYNEQFF. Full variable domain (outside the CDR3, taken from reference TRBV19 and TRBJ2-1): DGGITQSPKYLFRKEGQNVTLSCEQNLNHDAMYWYRQDPGQGLRLIYYSQIVNDFQKGDIAEGYSVSREKKESFPLTVTSAQKNPTAFYLCASSIDPSPYNEQFFGPGTRLTVL.

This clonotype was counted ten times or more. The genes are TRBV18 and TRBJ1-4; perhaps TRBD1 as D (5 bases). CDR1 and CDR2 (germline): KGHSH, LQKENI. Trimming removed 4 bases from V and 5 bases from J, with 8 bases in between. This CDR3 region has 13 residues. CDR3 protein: CASSLGRNEKLFF. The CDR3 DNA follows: TGTGCCAGCTCACTGGGACGGAATGAAAAACTGTTTTTT. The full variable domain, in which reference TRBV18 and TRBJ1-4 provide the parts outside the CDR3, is NAGVMQNPRHLVRRRGQEARLRCSPMKGHSHVYWYRQLPEEGLKFMVYLQKENIIDESGMPKERFSAEFPKEGPSILRIQQVVRGDSAAYFCASSLGRNEKLFFGSGTQLSVL.

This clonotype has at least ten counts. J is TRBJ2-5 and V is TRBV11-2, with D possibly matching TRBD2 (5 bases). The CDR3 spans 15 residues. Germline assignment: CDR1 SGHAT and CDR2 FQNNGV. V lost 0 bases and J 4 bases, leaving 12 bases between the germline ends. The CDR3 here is CASSLDTGNGETQYF. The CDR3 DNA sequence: TGTGCCAGCAGCTTAGATACCGGGAACGGAGAGACCCAGTACTTC.

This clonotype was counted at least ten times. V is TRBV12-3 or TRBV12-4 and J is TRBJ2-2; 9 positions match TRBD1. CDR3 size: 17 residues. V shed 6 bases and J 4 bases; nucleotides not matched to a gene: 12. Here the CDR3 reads CASSSNRGREGTGELFF. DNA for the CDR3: TGTGCCAGCAGCAGTAACAGGGGGCGAGAAGGCACCGGGGAGCTGTTTTTT.

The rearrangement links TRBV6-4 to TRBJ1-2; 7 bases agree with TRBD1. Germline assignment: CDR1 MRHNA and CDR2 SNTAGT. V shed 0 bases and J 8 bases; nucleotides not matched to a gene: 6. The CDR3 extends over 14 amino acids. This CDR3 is CASSDSETGLGYTF. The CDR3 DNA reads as TGTGCCAGCAGTGACTCCGAGACAGGGCTCGGCTACACCTTC.

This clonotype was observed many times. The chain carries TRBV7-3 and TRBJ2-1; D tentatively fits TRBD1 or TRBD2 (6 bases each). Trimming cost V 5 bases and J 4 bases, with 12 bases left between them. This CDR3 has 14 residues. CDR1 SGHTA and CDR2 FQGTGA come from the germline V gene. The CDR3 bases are TGTGCCAGCAGCCTACAGGGACTTTACAATGAGCAGTTCTTC. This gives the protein CASSLQGLYNEQFF.

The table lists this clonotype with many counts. CDR3 amino acids: CASQPGGERNQPQHF. The CDR3 DNA is TGTGCCAGTCAACCCGGCGGAGAGCGCAATCAGCCCCAGCATTTT. V gene TRBV19 combines with J gene TRBJ1-5, with D hard to call. Germline loops: CDR1 LNHDA, CDR2 SQIVND (reference sequence). CDR3 length: 15 residues. V was pared by 8 bases and J by 2 bases, with 16 bases between.

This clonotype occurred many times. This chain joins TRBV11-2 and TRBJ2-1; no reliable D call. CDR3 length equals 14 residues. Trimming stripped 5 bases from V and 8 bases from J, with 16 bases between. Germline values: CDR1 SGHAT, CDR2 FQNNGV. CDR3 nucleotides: TGTGCCAGCAGCGCGCGCCGGAGCTTTGATGAGCAGTTCTTC. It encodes CASSARRSFDEQFF.

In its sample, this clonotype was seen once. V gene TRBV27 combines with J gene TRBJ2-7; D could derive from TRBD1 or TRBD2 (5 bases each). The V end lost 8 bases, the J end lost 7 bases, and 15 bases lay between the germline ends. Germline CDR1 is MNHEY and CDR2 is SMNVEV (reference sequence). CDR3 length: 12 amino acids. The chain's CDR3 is CASRDPTREQYF. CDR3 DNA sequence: TGTGCCAGCCGGGACCCCACGCGTGAGCAGTACTTC.